Listed here is a single T cell receptor beta chain. This sample stems from a study of T-cell reconstitution after alpha-beta-depleted transplantation in children. Unique molecular identifiers were used in preparing the TCRbeta library. TCRdb itself ran the PCR reads through MiXCR, one entry per CDR3 protein. The table lists about 340,000 distinct CDR3 sequences, over 9% of them singletons. The sequence was collected from a human donor who donated a stem cell graft to a child with acute lymphoblastic leukemia. This material consisted of PBMCs from the stem cell graft donor, taken from the stem cell graft.

This CDR3 is CSVERPGGREQYF. As DNA, the CDR3 is TGCAGCGTTGAAAGGCCGGGAGGGCGCGAGCAGTACTTC. The rearrangement joins TRBV29-1 to TRBJ2-7, with 8 positions matching TRBD2. Germline CDR1 and CDR2: SQVTM and ANQGSEA. J lost 6 bases, V lost 2 bases, and 6 bases had no gene match. The length of the CDR3 is 13 residues.